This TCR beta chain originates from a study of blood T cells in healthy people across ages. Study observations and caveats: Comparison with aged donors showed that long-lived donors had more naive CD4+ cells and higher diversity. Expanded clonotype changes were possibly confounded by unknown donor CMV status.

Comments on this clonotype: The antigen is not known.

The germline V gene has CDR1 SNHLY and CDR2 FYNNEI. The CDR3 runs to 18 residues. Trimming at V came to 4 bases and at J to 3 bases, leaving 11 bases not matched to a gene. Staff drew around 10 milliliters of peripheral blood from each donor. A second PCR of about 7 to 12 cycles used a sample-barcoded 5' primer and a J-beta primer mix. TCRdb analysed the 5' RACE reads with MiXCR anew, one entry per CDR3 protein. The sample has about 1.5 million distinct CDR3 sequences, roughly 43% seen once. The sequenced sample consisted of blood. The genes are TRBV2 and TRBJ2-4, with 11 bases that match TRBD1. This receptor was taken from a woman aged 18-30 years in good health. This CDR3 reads CASSADRGPNKFKNIQYF. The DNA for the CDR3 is TGTGCCAGCAGTGCGGACAGGGGGCCGAATAAATTCAAAAACATTCAGTACTTC.